The present T cell receptor beta chain was sequenced within a study of regulatory T cells in long-lasting Graves disease. Study-wide findings and caveats: Persistent Graves' patients showed less TCR diversity than newly diagnosed patients showed.

In its sample, this clonotype was seen many times. The antigen is unknown. Arm-PCR of CDR3 regions and iRepertoire HTBI primers were used to build TCR beta libraries. TCRdb fed the multiplex PCR reads into MiXCR, producing one record per CDR3 protein. The sample carries about 530,000 distinct CDR3 sequences, roughly 16% recorded once. As for time point: newly diagnosed GD, antithyroid drugs for less than 3 months. Preparation of the TCR library used RNA extracted from PBMCs. This sample was shared with a second study, whose subject was T cells in Graves' hyperthyroidism and ophthalmopathy. This second study says: Diagnoses were made from clinical symptoms, serum measures (thyroxine and TRAb), thyroid ultrasound and orbital computed tomography. In blood, most of the thyroid clonotypes expanded above 0.001 were also present.

Sequenced material: peripheral blood mononuclear cells (PBMCs), taken at new diagnosis, from a patient treated with antithyroid drugs. The source of this sequence is a woman aged 35 to 60 with Graves disease.

CDR3 amino acids: CSARIGAPALEGYTF. As DNA, the CDR3 is TGCAGTGCTAGAATAGGAGCCCCAGCTCTTGAGGGCTACACCTTC. The V gene is TRBV20-1, the J gene TRBJ1-2; D call uncertain. V was trimmed by 2 bases and J by 8 bases, leaving 21 bases between them. The CDR3 runs to 15 residues. Germline V gene lookup returns CDR1 DFQATT and CDR2 SNEGSKA (reference sequence).